One and the same sample provided the 18 T cell receptor beta chains below, sequenced in a study of T cell changes during pregnancy in multiple sclerosis. Sequenced by immunoSEQ multiplex PCR; TCRdb stores in-frame clones only, minus some. The sample includes tens of thousands of clones, about 94% of them seen just once. Sequencing was performed on peripheral blood, taken in the third trimester of pregnancy. The receptors here all came from a female donor with multiple sclerosis, enrolled in a pregnancy study.

V gene TRBV5-1 combines with J gene TRBJ1-2; maybe TRBD1 (5 bases). V dropped 0 bases and J dropped 7 bases, with 13 bases sitting between them. This CDR3 spans 14 amino acids. Germline V gene sequence: CDR1 SGHRS, CDR2 YFSETQ. The CDR3: CASSLDLQGLGYTF. In nucleotides, the CDR3 is TGCGCCAGCAGCTTGGATTTGCAGGGCCTTGGCTACACCTTC.

This chain connects TRBV5-6 to TRBJ1-1; D possibly corresponds to TRBD1 (5 bases). The V gene's germline CDR1 is SGHDT and CDR2 YYEEEE. V dropped 4 bases and J dropped 1 base, with 8 bases sitting between them. The CDR3 contains 13 residues. CDR3 sequence reads: CASSPTENTEAFF. The CDR3 nucleotides are TGTGCCAGCAGCCCGACAGAGAACACTGAAGCTTTCTTT.

This rearrangement joins TRBV4-3 to TRBJ2-5; D not certain. Germline V gene data show CDR1 as LGHNA and CDR2 as YSLEER. The CDR3 totals 14 residues. Deletions cut 2 bases from V and 5 bases from J, with 12 bases between. The CDR3 bases are TGCGCCAGCAGCCAAACGGTATTGTCGGAGACCCAGTACTTC. It specifies CASSQTVLSETQYF.

The chain is built from TRBV19 and TRBJ2-5; a weak D match, TRBD2 (5 bases). CDR1 and CDR2 (germline): LNHDA, SQIVND (reference sequence). CDR3 length equals 13 residues. V was trimmed by 5 bases and J by 5 bases, leaving 12 bases between them. The CDR3: CASSVPPGETQYF. DNA for the CDR3: TGTGCCAGTAGTGTCCCCCCGGGGGAGACCCAGTACTTC.

The chain recombines TRBV21-1 with TRBJ2-2; the table's D call of TRBD2 was not tested on the DNA. TRBV21-1 is a pseudogene. The CDR3 contains 12 residues. The CDR3 DNA reads as TGTGCCAGCAGCTCCGCGCCCGGGGAGCTGTTTTTT. Protein: CASSSAPGELFF.

This chain joins TRBV7-2 and TRBJ2-2; tentatively, D is TRBD1 (6 bases). Trimming stripped 5 bases from V and 9 bases from J, with 13 bases between. Germline CDR1 is SGHTA and CDR2 is FQGNSA. The CDR3 runs to 13 residues. In nucleotides, the CDR3 is TGTGCCAGCAGCGTCTCCAGGGGTCGGGAGCTGTTTTTT. Translated: CASSVSRGRELFF. Full variable domain (rest looked up from reference TRBV7-2 and TRBJ2-2): GAGVSQSPSNKVTEKGKDVELRCDPISGHTALYWYRQSLGQGLEFLIYFQGNSAPDKSGLPSDRFSAERTGGSVSTLTIQRTQQEDSAVYLCASSVSRGRELFFGEGSRLTVL.

V gene TRBV29-1 combines with J gene TRBJ2-2; possible D gene TRBD1, 5 bases. This CDR3 region has 15 residues. The V gene's germline CDR1 is SQVTM and CDR2 ANQGSEA. Trimming shortened V by 4 bases and J by 2 bases, and 14 bases separated the two germline ends. The CDR3 here is CSVVGQGRNTGELFF. The CDR3 DNA reads TGCAGCGTTGTGGGGCAGGGCCGAAACACCGGGGAGCTGTTTTTT.

The J gene is TRBJ1-2, the V gene TRBV14, with D possibly being TRBD1 (6 bases). V lost 2 bases and J lost 6, with 16 bases in between. The CDR3 loop spans 15 amino acids. The germline gives CDR1 SGHDN, CDR2 FVKESK. The CDR3 loop reads CASSQLTQGLNGYTF. DNA of the CDR3: TGTGCCAGCAGCCAACTTACACAGGGTTTAAATGGCTACACCTTC.

The chain uses TRBV6-1 and TRBJ2-1, with 10 bases fitting TRBD1. The V gene end was trimmed by 2 bases and the J gene end by 6 bases; junction bases not matched to a gene: 1. This CDR3 has 14 amino acids. Germline V gives CDR1 MNHNS, CDR2 SASEGT. CDR3 loop: CASSEWTGGNEQFF. Written as DNA, the CDR3 is TGTGCCAGCAGTGAATGGACAGGGGGCAATGAGCAGTTCTTC.

The gene calls are TRBV19 and TRBJ2-5; 8 nucleotides agree with TRBD2. The CDR3 is 14 residues long. Germline values: CDR1 LNHDA, CDR2 SQIVND (reference sequence). J lost 4 bases, V lost 4 bases, and 5 bases had no gene match. CDR3 loop: CASSNAGGGETQYF. The CDR3 nucleotides are TGTGCCAGTAGTAATGCGGGGGGAGGAGAGACCCAGTACTTC.

This chain joins TRBV5-4 and TRBJ1-5, with D possibly matching TRBD1 (6 bases). Per germline, CDR1 SGHNT and CDR2 YYREEE (reference sequence). CDR3 size: 18 residues. Trimming left V 2 bases short and J 1 base short, with 19 bases between. The CDR3 DNA follows: TGTGCCAGCAGCTTTCAACTTCTACAGGGAGGGAGCAATCAGCCCCAGCATTTT. This translates into CASSFQLLQGGSNQPQHF.

This chain connects TRBV18 to TRBJ1-3; D gene uncertain. V was pared by 8 bases and J by 0 bases, with 17 bases between. This CDR3 has 16 amino acids. Germline V gene data show CDR1 as KGHSH and CDR2 as LQKENI. CDR3 sequence (DNA): TGTGCCAGCACCGAAGGAGGCAGAAGCTCTGGAAACACCATATATTTT. This translates into CASTEGGRSSGNTIYF.

V gene TRBV11-3 combines with J gene TRBJ2-3, with 12 nucleotides matching TRBD2. This CDR3 is 16 amino acids long. V lost 5 bases to trimming and J lost 2 bases; unmatched junction nucleotides: 5. Germline V gives CDR1 SGHNT, CDR2 YENEEA. CDR3 residues: CASSPRTSGATDTQYF. The CDR3 DNA reads as TGTGCCAGCAGCCCGCGGACTAGCGGGGCCACAGATACGCAGTATTTT.

V gene TRBV6-5 combines with J gene TRBJ1-5; D call uncertain. The CDR3 runs to 15 residues. The germline V gene encodes CDR1 MNHEY and CDR2 SVGAGI. V lost 4 bases and J 2 bases, leaving 12 bases between the germline ends. This CDR3 reads CASSSLTEGNQPQHF. In DNA form, the CDR3 reads TGTGCCAGCAGTTCCCTCACTGAGGGCAATCAGCCCCAGCATTTT.

The chain carries TRBV5-4 and TRBJ2-2, with 9 positions matching TRBD1. In germline, CDR1 is SGHNT, CDR2 YYREEE (reference sequence). The V gene end was trimmed by 4 bases and the J gene end by 3 bases; junction bases not matched to a gene: 4. This CDR3 contains 15 residues. The CDR3 DNA reads as TGTGCCAGCAGCACCACAGGGGGCTACACCGGGGAGCTGTTTTTT. This translates into CASSTTGGYTGELFF.

This chain links TRBV5-1 with TRBJ2-1, with D possibly matching TRBD1 (6 bases). This CDR3 has 16 amino acids. The germline gives CDR1 SGHRS, CDR2 YFSETQ. V lost 2 bases and J 12 bases, leaving 24 bases between the germline ends. The CDR3: CASSFSGTKESVGQFF. The CDR3 DNA reads TGCGCCAGCAGCTTCTCCGGGACAAAGGAATCGGTTGGGCAGTTCTTC.

The gene calls are TRBV29-1 and TRBJ1-1; D gene unclear. Germline V gene sequence: CDR1 SQVTM, CDR2 ANQGSEA. The CDR3 totals 13 residues. The V end lost 4 bases, the J end lost 2 bases, and 11 bases lay between the germline ends. The CDR3 bases are TGCAGCGTTGTAATGACATTCAACACTGAAGCTTTCTTT. Its translation: CSVVMTFNTEAFF.

This clone was observed a few times. The gene calls are TRBV7-9 and TRBJ1-5, with D hard to call. Trimming pared 5 bases from V and 6 bases from J, leaving 8 bases between. The CDR3 is 12 residues long. Germline loops: CDR1 SEHNR, CDR2 FQNEAQ (reference sequence). CDR3 DNA: TGTGCCAGCAGCGTTGGGAGTCAGCCCCAGCATTTT. This translates into CASSVGSQPQHF.